This T cell receptor beta chain was recorded in a study of shared clonotypes between healthy human individuals. Study information: The cohort comprised a couple of women and a few men. Their ages spanned 18 to 49 years.

Naive CD8 cells were CD45RO-negative, positively selected for CCR7, excluding terminally differentiated effector memory CD45RA+ cells. The study enrolled healthy HIV-negative adults without recent acute infections or vaccinations as donors. This clone has just one count. The CDR3 length is 15 residues. The V end was cut by 0 bases, the J end by 6 bases, with 15 bases between. Germline-derived CDR1 and CDR2 are MGHRA and YSYEKL. The method was immunoSEQ multiplex PCR; TCRdb's version includes in-frame clones alone and lacks a portion of them. The table includes under 600,000 clones, roughly 98% detected once.

The clonotype originates from a man younger than 45 in good health. The J gene is TRBJ2-7, the V gene TRBV4-1; possible D gene TRBD1, 5 bases. Sequencing was carried out using naive CD8+ T cells sorted from blood. The CDR3 DNA sequence: TGCGCCAGCAGCCAAGATCACTCGACAGCAACCGAGCAGTACTTC. Translating gives CASSQDHSTATEQYF.